The 23 T cell receptor beta chains below come from one sample, sequenced in a study of T cell repertoires in cytomegalovirus infection. One entry per CDR3 protein, called by TCRdb with MiXCR from the reads. The sample has some 920,000 distinct CDR3 sequences, approximately 31% seen once. No antigen is known for these receptors. This specimen was cultured CD8+ T cells from PBMCs, taken from culture after CMV antigen stimulation. Receptors originate from a human donor in good health (CMV status not recorded). Some clones in this sample may be carry-over from other donors' samples.

The chain combines TRBV29-1 with TRBJ2-2; 7 nucleotides align to TRBD1. The CDR3 runs to 12 residues. Germline V gives CDR1 SQVTM, CDR2 ANQGSEA. The V gene end was trimmed by 6 bases and the J gene end by 4 bases; junction bases not matched to a gene: 2. CDR3: CSVDRSTGELFF. The CDR3 DNA reads TGCAGCGTGGACAGGTCCACCGGGGAGCTGTTTTTT.

This clonotype was observed a few times. The V and J genes are TRBV4-1 and TRBJ2-7; 9 bases match TRBD2. V was pared by 0 bases and J by 4 bases, with 7 bases of the junction left unmatched. The CDR3 contains 16 residues. The germline V gene encodes CDR1 MGHRA and CDR2 YSYEKL. The CDR3 nucleotides are TGCGCCAGCAGCCAAGAATTTAGCGGGGGCTCTTACGAGCAGTACGTC. Amino acids: CASSQEFSGGSYEQYV.

The chain couples TRBV7-6 to TRBJ2-3, with 7 nucleotides matching TRBD2. Germline trimming cut 5 bases from V and 0 bases from J; bases unmatched to any gene: 8. CDR3 length: 16 residues. CDR1 is SGHVS and CDR2 is FNYEAQ in the germline V gene. The CDR3 nucleotides are TGTGCCAGCAGCCCAAGCGTGGGGGGGAGCACAGATACGCAGTATTTT. As protein: CASSPSVGGSTDTQYF.

This clonotype occurred many times. This rearrangement joins TRBV6-1 to TRBJ2-7, with 9 nucleotides matching TRBD1. The J segment lost 1 base and the V segment lost 7 bases, leaving 8 bases of the junction unmatched. Germline CDR1 is MNHNS and CDR2 is SASEGT. The CDR3 totals 15 residues. Written as DNA, the CDR3 is TGTGCCAGCAATCTGGGACAGGGATCTTCCTACGAGCAGTACTTC. As protein: CASNLGQGSSYEQYF.

The chain employs TRBV4-1 and TRBJ2-1; D perhaps matches TRBD2 (6 bases). Trimming stripped 1 base from V and 4 bases from J, with 11 bases between. CDR1 is MGHRA and CDR2 is YSYEKL in the germline V gene. This CDR3 has 15 residues. The CDR3 bases are TGCGCCAGCAGCCAAGTGGAGGGGCTATACAATGAGCAGTTCTTC. Translated: CASSQVEGLYNEQFF.

The chain joins TRBV10-3 to TRBJ1-2; no reliable D call. The V end lost 6 bases, the J end lost 3 bases, and 23 bases lay between the germline ends. CDR3 length: 17 amino acids. Germline CDR1 is ENHRY and CDR2 is SYGVKD. CDR3: CAISPAFEEPQHYGYTF. The CDR3 nucleotides read TGTGCCATCAGCCCGGCTTTTGAGGAACCACAGCACTATGGCTACACCTTC.

This clonotype turned up a few times. The V gene is TRBV19, the J gene TRBJ2-2, with a possible D match to TRBD1 (6 bases). The V end lost 6 bases, the J end lost 4 bases, and 15 bases lay between the germline ends. The CDR3 is 15 amino acids. Germline loops: CDR1 LNHDA, CDR2 SQIVND (reference sequence). CDR3 coding DNA: TGTGCCAGTAGAAAATGGACAGACCTCACCGGGGAGCTGTTTTTT. This gives the protein CASRKWTDLTGELFF.

This rearrangement joins TRBV7-6 to TRBJ2-1, with D unresolved. Deletions cut 6 bases from V and 10 bases from J, with 13 bases between. Germline V gene data show CDR1 as SGHVS and CDR2 as FNYEAQ. The CDR3 covers 12 residues. The CDR3 sequence: CASRAGPGEQFF. The CDR3 nucleotides read TGTGCCAGCAGGGCCGGGCCTGGGGAGCAGTTCTTC.

The chain is built from TRBV10-3 and TRBJ2-4; 7 nucleotides agree with TRBD1. Germline V CDR1 and CDR2: ENHRY, SYGVKD. The CDR3 is 17 residues long. The ends lost 6 bases at V and 0 bases at J; junction bases unmatched: 11. The CDR3 coding sequence is TGTGCCATCAGAGAAGGGGGCCAGGACGGAGCCAAAAACATTCAGTACTTC. It encodes CAIREGGQDGAKNIQYF.

V gene TRBV2 combines with J gene TRBJ2-7, with 7 bases fitting TRBD1. Trimming removed 8 bases from V and 2 bases from J; junction bases left unmatched: 3. The CDR3 sequence is 12 residues long. Germline loops: CDR1 SNHLY, CDR2 FYNNEI. This chain's CDR3 is CASDREPYEQYF. CDR3 in DNA: TGTGCCAGCGACAGGGAACCCTACGAGCAGTACTTC.

The rearrangement links TRBV6-1 to TRBJ2-1, with 13 bases that match TRBD2. The ends lost 6 bases at V and 5 bases at J; junction bases unmatched: 7. Looked up from germline, CDR1 is MNHNS and CDR2 is SASEGT. CDR3 size: 16 residues. The CDR3 nucleotides read TGTGCCAGCAGCCTGACTAGCGGGGGGTCCCACAATGAGCAGTTCTTC. Translation gives CASSLTSGGSHNEQFF.

This chain joins TRBV10-2 and TRBJ2-1; unclear D gene. V lost 10 bases, J lost 9 bases, and 19 bases lay in between. The CDR3 totals 13 residues. CDR1 is WSHSY and CDR2 is SAAADI in the germline V gene. In DNA form, the CDR3 reads TGCGCCACGGCCGTAGCACCGCAAGTTGAGCAGTTCTTC. Its protein product is CATAVAPQVEQFF.

Many counts were recorded for this clonotype. Germline is not matched at one junction end, which may reflect a read error. The J gene is TRBJ1-2, the V gene TRBV2, with D perhaps TRBD1 (5 bases). Germline V gives CDR1 SNHLY, CDR2 FYNNEI. The CDR3 has 11 amino acids. In DNA form, the CDR3 reads TGTGCCAGCAGTGGAAGTAGCCAGGACAACTTC. Protein: CASSGSSQDNF.

As for this clonotype: A read error may produce the germline difference seen at one junction end. This rearrangement joins TRBV5-3 to TRBJ2-2; 7 positions agree with TRBD2. Being an ORF, TRBV5-3 has a function that is uncertain. The CDR3 covers 15 residues. The CDR3 bases are TGTGCCAGCAGCTTCCACGGGGGGTCCCCCGGGGAGCTGTTTTTT. This sequence encodes CASSFHGGSPGELFF.

This clonotype was counted only a few times. The J gene is TRBJ1-6, the V gene TRBV6-1; possibly TRBD1 for D (5 bases). The germline CDR1 and CDR2 sequences are MNHNS and SASEGT. V lost 6 bases to trimming and J lost 11 bases, with 20 bases between them. This CDR3 spans 15 amino acids. The CDR3 protein is CASREGRREFPPLHF. The CDR3 DNA follows: TGTGCCAGCAGGGAGGGGCGCCGGGAGTTCCCACCCCTCCACTTT.

Details on this clonotype: One end of the junction is discordant with germline, which a read error may explain. The J gene is TRBJ2-1, the V gene TRBV27; D call uncertain. Germline V gene data show CDR1 as MNHEY and CDR2 as SMNVEV (reference sequence). There are 11 residues in the CDR3. The chain's CDR3 is CASSAYSEQFF. The CDR3, as DNA: TGTGCCAGCAGTGCCTACAGTGAGCAGTTCTTC.

This chain uses TRBV7-8 with TRBJ2-7; TRBD2 aligns across 8 bases. CDR1 and CDR2 from the germline V gene are SGHVS and FQNEAQ. J was trimmed by 2 bases and V by 4 bases; bases with no gene match: 10. This CDR3 has 16 amino acids. CDR3 in DNA: TGTGCCAGCAGCTCCCTAGGGAGCGGGGGCCCCTACGAGCAGTACTTC. This translates into CASSSLGSGGPYEQYF.

The J gene is TRBJ1-3, the V gene TRBV7-4; tentative D call: TRBD1 (6 bases). V was cut by 1 base and J by 0 bases, with 7 bases left in between. This CDR3 is 15 amino acids long. Looked up from germline, CDR1 is SGHVT and CDR2 is SQSDAQ. CDR3 coding DNA: TGTGCCAGCAGCTTAGGACAGGTCTCTGGAAACACCATATATTTT. Translating it yields CASSLGQVSGNTIYF.

As concerns this clonotype: This may come from a read error, since a much larger clone is one base off. As the CDR3 is not closed by the conserved phenylalanine or tryptophan, this likely results from a read error. This chain links TRBV7-6 with TRBJ1-5; weak D call: TRBD1 (5 bases). V was trimmed by 1 base and J by 6 bases, leaving 13 bases between them. This CDR3 contains 15 residues. Germline V CDR1 and CDR2: SGHVS, FNYEAQ. The CDR3, as DNA: TGTGCCAGCAGCTTAGACCCAGGGTTTGCTCAGCCCCAGCATTAT. This translates into CASSLDPGFAQPQHY.

This rearrangement joins TRBV5-6 to TRBJ1-5; maybe TRBD1 (6 bases). CDR3 length: 17 residues. The ends were cut back, 3 bases at V and 6 bases at J, with 22 bases in the middle. The germline CDR1 and CDR2 sequences are SGHDT and YYEEEE. The CDR3: CASSSWSWSGEPQPQHF. For the CDR3, the DNA is TGTGCCAGCAGCTCCTGGAGTTGGTCAGGGGAGCCTCAGCCCCAGCATTTT.

This clonotype was seen only a few times. J is TRBJ2-1 and V is TRBV14; D tentatively reads TRBD1 or TRBD2 (5 bases each). This CDR3 region has 15 residues. In germline, CDR1 is SGHDN, CDR2 FVKESK. The V and J ends lost 3 bases and 4 bases respectively, with 13 bases between them. The CDR3 loop reads CASSQGEYLYNEQFF. The CDR3 nucleotides are TGTGCCAGCAGCCAGGGGGAGTATCTATACAATGAGCAGTTCTTC.

This clonotype was detected only a few times. This rearrangement joins TRBV10-3 to TRBJ1-1; D is unclear. Germline V gene lookup returns CDR1 ENHRY and CDR2 SYGVKD. This CDR3 region has 14 residues. Between the trimmed V and J ends, which lost 3 bases and 1 base, there was a span of 9 bases. Here the CDR3 reads CAISDQDWNTEAFF. Written as DNA, the CDR3 is TGTGCCATCAGTGATCAGGACTGGAACACTGAAGCTTTCTTT.

The chain couples TRBV20-1 to TRBJ2-7, with D maybe TRBD2 (5 bases). Germline CDR1 is DFQATT and CDR2 is SNEGSKA (reference sequence). There are 14 residues in the CDR3. Trimming shortened V by 0 bases and J by 4 bases, and 13 bases separated the two germline ends. CDR3 loop: CSARDMDSSYEQYV. Written as DNA, the CDR3 is TGCAGTGCTAGAGATATGGACTCCTCTTACGAGCAGTACGTC.